The clone carrying this T cell receptor beta chain came up a few times. Its antigen is unidentified. The germline CDR1 and CDR2 sequences are SGHVS and FQNEAQ. The CDR3 totals 13 residues. Trimming removed 2 bases from V and 6 bases from J, with 11 bases in between. The data originate from a study of shared clonotypes between healthy human individuals. Study at large: The plates for each donor numbered three CD4 naive, three CD4 memory, two CD8 naive and one CD8 memory.

Sequencing was performed with immunoSEQ multiplex PCR; in TCRdb, only in-frame clones are kept and a portion is missing. The table includes about 730,000 clones, roughly 72% detected once. Study-wide points: Sorted-subset samples were not fully sequenced, rarefaction indicated. Naive subsets generally exceeded memory subsets in estimated richness.

The donors, healthy adults who were HIV-negative, had experienced no recent acute infections or vaccinations. The chain is built from TRBV7-8 and TRBJ2-7; D unclear. This TCR was sampled from a woman in her 30s in good health. Material: memory CD4+ T cells sorted from blood. Indicated subset: CD45RA-negative fraction. The CDR3 DNA reads TGTGCCAGCAGCTTACAAGCTAGGCGCGAGCAGTACTTC. This codes for CASSLQARREQYF.